This T cell receptor (beta chain) comes out of a study of blood T cell repertoires in COVID-19. Under the authors' procedure: Quantification of nucleated cells was approximated via reference gene primer amplification. TCRdb's table, derived via immunoSEQ multiplex PCR, lists solely in-frame clones and lacks some. V and J calls and clone size follow that table, whereas D and trimming were derived from the DNA. The sample yields 55,000 to 85,000 clones, just over 90% seen once. Germline loops: CDR1 LGHNA, CDR2 YSLEER. This CDR3 region has 18 residues. Unmatched junction bases numbered 12, after V lost 1 base and J lost 4 bases.

The sequenced material came from peripheral blood. This sequence was found in a woman aged 18 to 35 with acute or convalescent COVID-19. The chain carries TRBV4-3 and TRBJ2-5, with 10 bases identical to TRBD2. CDR3 amino acids: CASSQAFLAGGLSETQYF. Here the CDR3 DNA reads TGCGCCAGCAGCCAAGCCTTCTTAGCGGGAGGATTGTCAGAGACCCAGTACTTC.